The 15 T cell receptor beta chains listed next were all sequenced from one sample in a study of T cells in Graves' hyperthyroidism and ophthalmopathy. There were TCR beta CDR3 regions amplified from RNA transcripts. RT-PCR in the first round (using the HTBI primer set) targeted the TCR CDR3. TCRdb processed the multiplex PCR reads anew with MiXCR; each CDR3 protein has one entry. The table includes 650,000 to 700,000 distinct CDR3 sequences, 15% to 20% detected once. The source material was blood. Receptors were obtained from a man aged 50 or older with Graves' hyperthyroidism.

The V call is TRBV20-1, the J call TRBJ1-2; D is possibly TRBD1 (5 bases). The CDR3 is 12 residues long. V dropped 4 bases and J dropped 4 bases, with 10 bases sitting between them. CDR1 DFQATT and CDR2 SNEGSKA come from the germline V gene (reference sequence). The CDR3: CSATQESYGYTF. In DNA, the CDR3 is TGCAGTGCTACACAGGAAAGCTATGGCTACACCTTC.

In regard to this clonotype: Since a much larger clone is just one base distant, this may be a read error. CDR3 DNA: TGTGCCAGCAGTAAGGGACTAGTCTACGAGCAGTACTTC. Translating it yields CASSKGLVYEQYF. This sequence joins TRBV27 and TRBJ2-7; 8 bases align to TRBD2. The CDR3 length is 13 residues. CDR1 is MNHEY and CDR2 is SMNVEV in the germline V gene (reference sequence). With V trimmed by 5 bases and J by 3 bases, 3 bases remained unmatched.

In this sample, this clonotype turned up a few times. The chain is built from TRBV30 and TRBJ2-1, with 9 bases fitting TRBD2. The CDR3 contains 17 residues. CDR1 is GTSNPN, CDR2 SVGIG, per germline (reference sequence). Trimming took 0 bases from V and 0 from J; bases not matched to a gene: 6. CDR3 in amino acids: CAWSVLGSGSSYNEQFF. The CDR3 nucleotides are TGTGCCTGGAGTGTATTAGGTAGCGGGAGCTCCTACAATGAGCAGTTCTTC.

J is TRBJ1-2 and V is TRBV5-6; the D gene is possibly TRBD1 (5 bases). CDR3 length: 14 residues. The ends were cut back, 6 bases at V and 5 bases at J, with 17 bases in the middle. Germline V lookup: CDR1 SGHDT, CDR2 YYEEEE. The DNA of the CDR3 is TGTGCCAGCACTGAGGGGTCAACTCGGTATGGCTACACCTTC. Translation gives CASTEGSTRYGYTF.

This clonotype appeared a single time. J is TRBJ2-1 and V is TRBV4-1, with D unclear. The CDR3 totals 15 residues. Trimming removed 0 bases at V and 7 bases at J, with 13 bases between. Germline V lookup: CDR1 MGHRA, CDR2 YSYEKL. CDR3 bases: TGCGCCAGCAGCCAAGAGGGCGACGGTAGGAATGAGCAGTTCTTC. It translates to CASSQEGDGRNEQFF.

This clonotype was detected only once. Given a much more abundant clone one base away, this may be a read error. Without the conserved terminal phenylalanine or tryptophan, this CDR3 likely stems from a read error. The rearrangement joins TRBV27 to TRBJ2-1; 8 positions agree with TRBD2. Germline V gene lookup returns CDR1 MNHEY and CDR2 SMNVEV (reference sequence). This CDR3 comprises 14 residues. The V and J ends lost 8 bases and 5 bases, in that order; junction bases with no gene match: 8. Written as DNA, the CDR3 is TGTGCCAGCTCGTATAGCGGGATCAACAATGAGCAGTTCTCC. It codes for CASSYSGINNEQFS.

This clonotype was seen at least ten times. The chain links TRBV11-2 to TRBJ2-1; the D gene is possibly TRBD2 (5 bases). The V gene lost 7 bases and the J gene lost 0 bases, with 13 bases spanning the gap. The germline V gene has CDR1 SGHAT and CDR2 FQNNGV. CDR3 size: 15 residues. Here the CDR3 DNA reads TGTGCCAGCACCAGAGGTGGGAGCTCCTACAATGAGCAGTTCTTC. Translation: CASTRGGSSYNEQFF.

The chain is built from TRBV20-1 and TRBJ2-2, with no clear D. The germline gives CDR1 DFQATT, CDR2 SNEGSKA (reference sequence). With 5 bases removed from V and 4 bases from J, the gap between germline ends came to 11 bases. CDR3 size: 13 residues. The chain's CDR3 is CSALESTTGELFF. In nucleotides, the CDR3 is TGCAGTGCTCTGGAGAGCACCACCGGGGAGCTGTTTTTT.

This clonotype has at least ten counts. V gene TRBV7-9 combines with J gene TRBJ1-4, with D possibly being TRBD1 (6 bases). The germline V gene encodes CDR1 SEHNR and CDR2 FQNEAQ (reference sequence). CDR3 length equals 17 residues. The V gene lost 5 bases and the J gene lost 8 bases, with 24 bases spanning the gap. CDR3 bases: TGTGCCAGCAGCCACCAGGGGCCGGGCCGGAGGAGAGAAAAACTGTTTTTT. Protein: CASSHQGPGRRREKLFF.

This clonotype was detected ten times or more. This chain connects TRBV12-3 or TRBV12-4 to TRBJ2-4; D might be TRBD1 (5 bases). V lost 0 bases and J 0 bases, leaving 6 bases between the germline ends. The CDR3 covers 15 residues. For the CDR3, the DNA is TGTGCCAGCAGTTTAGCAGGGGTAGCCAAAAACATTCAGTACTTC. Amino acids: CASSLAGVAKNIQYF.

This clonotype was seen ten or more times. CDR3 nucleotide sequence: TGTGCCATCAGTGATTCGGGACAGGTCCACGAGCAGTACTTC. Amino acids: CAISDSGQVHEQYF. The J gene is TRBJ2-7, the V gene TRBV10-3; 8 bases align to TRBD1. The CDR3 sequence is 14 residues long. Germline V CDR1 and CDR2: ENHRY, SYGVKD. The J segment lost 5 bases and the V segment lost 3 bases, leaving 6 bases of the junction unmatched.

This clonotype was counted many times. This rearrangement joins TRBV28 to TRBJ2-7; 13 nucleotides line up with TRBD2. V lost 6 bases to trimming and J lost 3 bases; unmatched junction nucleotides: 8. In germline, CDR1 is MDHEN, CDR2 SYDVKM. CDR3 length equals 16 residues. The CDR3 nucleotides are TGTGCCAGCAGATATCCGGGACTAGCGGGAAACTACGAGCAGTACTTC. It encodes CASRYPGLAGNYEQYF.

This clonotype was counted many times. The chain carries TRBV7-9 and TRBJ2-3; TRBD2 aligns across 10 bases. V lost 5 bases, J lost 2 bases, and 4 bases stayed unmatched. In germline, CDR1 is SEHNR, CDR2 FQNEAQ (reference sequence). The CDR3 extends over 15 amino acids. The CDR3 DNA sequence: TGTGCCAGCAGCGGTACTAGCGGGGCCACAGATACGCAGTATTTT. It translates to CASSGTSGATDTQYF. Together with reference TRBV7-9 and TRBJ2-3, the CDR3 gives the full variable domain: DTGVSQNPRHKITKRGQNVTFRCDPISEHNRLYWYRQTLGQGPEFLTYFQNEAQLEKSRLLSDRFSAERPKGSFSTLEIQRTEQGDSAMYLCASSGTSGATDTQYFGPGTRLTVL.

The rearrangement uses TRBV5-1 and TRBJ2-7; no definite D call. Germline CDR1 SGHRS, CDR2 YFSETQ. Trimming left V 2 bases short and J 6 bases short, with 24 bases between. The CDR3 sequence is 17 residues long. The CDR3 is CASSFQSGSSYSGEQYF. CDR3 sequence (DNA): TGCGCCAGCAGCTTCCAGTCCGGATCCTCCTACTCCGGCGAGCAGTACTTC. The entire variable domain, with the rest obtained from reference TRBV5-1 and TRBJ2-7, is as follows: KAGVTQTPRYLIKTRGQQVTLSCSPISGHRSVSWYQQTPGQGLQFLFEYFSETQRNKGNFPGRFSGRQFSNSRSEMNVSTLELGDSALYLCASSFQSGSSYSGEQYFGPGTRLTVT.

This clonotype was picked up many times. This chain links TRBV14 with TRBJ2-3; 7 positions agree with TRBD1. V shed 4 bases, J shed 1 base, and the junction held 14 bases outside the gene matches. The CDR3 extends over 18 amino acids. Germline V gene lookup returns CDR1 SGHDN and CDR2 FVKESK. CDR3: CASSLRDSGNWGTDTQYF. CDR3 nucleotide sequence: TGTGCCAGCAGCCTCCGGGACAGCGGCAATTGGGGCACAGATACGCAGTATTTT.